This T cell receptor (beta chain) was identified in a study of patients and donors after allogeneic stem cell transplantation. Germline CDR1 is SGHKS and CDR2 is YYEKEE (reference sequence). Trimming at V came to 0 bases and at J to 2 bases, leaving 9 bases not matched to a gene. The CDR3 is made up of 18 amino acids. MiXCR was run by TCRdb on the RT-PCR reads, yielding one entry per CDR3 protein. The sample holds over 65,000 distinct CDR3 sequences, around 27% seen once. The sequencing sample was made of blood, either unsorted or a sorted T cell fraction (not recorded which). The gene calls are TRBV5-5 and TRBJ2-7; 12 bases align to TRBD2. This receptor was obtained from a human donor who was either an allogeneic HSCT recipient or a stem cell or donor lymphocyte infusion donor (not recorded which). It is not recorded whose cells these are; they may come from a transplant donor. CDR3 protein: CASSLALAGGQVPYEQYF. The DNA of the CDR3 is TGTGCCAGCAGCTTGGCGCTAGCGGGGGGGCAGGTCCCCTACGAGCAGTACTTC. Supplemented by reference TRBV5-5 and TRBJ2-7, the full variable domain reads DAGVTQSPTHLIKTRGQQVTLRCSPISGHKSVSWYQQVLGQGPQFIFQYYEKEERGRGNFPDRFSARQFPNYSSELNVNALLLGDSALYLCASSLALAGGQVPYEQYFGPGTRLTVT.